A selection of T cell receptor beta chains follows, all from one sample in a study of T-cell reconstitution after alpha-beta-depleted transplantation in children. TCRdb called the PCR reads again in MiXCR, with one record for every CDR3 protein. Of about 980,000 distinct CDR3 sequences in the sample, about 26% were seen once. Sequencing was performed on PBMCs, mostly from graft donor cells, taken 360 days after TCRalphabeta/CD19-depleted stem cell transplant. All receptors come from a boy under three years old who had a stem cell transplant for SCID, so the T cells may come from the graft donor. CDR3s include the opening cysteine and the closing phenylalanine or tryptophan. The order of the fields is clone size, V gene, J gene, D gene, CDR3 DNA, CDR3 protein. A D gene is named only where the DNA matches it firmly. Only some rows state a clone size, as once, few, many or a class for expanded clones.

>few|TRBV12-3/TRBV12-4|TRBJ2-1|.
TGTGCCAGCAGCCTAAGGAGGCAGGACACCCGCGCGGAGCAGTTCTTC
CASSLRRQDTRAEQFF
>.|TRBV24-1|TRBJ2-2|.
TGTGCCACCCAACTCGTGAACACCGGGGAGCTGTTTTTT
CATQLVNTGELFF
>.|TRBV10-3|TRBJ2-7|.
TGTGCCATGGGAGGGGGGGATGGAGACGAGCAGTACTTC
CAMGGGDGDEQYF
>few|TRBV9|TRBJ2-1|TRBD1
TGTGCCAGCAGCGTAGCTACGGGACAGGGGTATCCACATCGGGCACCCGGTGAGCAGTTCTTC
CASSVATGQGYPHRAPGEQFF
>.|TRBV4-3|TRBJ2-1|.
TGCGCCAGCAGTAAGTCCCCCGCTAGTTGGGACAATGAGCAGTTCTTC
CASSKSPASWDNEQFF
>.|TRBV2|TRBJ2-1|TRBD1
TGTGCCAGCAGTTTAAGACAGGGGGTAGCAGAGGATGAGCAGTTCTTC
CASSLRQGVAEDEQFF
>.|TRBV20-1|TRBJ2-3|TRBD2
TGCAGTGCTAGAGATAAGACGGGGGGAGATACGCAGTATTTT
CSARDKTGGDTQYF
>many|TRBV20-1|TRBJ2-4|.
TGCAGTGCTAGAGGACTAGCCAAAAACATTCAGTACTTC
CSARGLAKNIQYF
>few|TRBV12-3/TRBV12-4|TRBJ1-2|TRBD1
TGTGCCAGCAGTCGTGGACAGGGGTATGGCTACACCTTC
CASSRGQGYGYTF
>.|TRBV20-1|TRBJ1-5|TRBD1
TGCAGTGCTAGAGATTTAGGACAGGGTGGACAGCCCCAGCATTTT
CSARDLGQGGQPQHF
>.|TRBV10-3|TRBJ1-1|.
TGTGCCATCGGATCAGGCGGTCGGGGGGAAAGGGAGAGCACTGAAGCTTTCTTT
CAIGSGGRGERESTEAFF
>many|TRBV5-1|TRBJ2-3|TRBD1
TGCGCCAGCAGCTTGGTGGGACAGGGACGTCCAGATACGCAGTATTTT
CASSLVGQGRPDTQYF
>few|TRBV28|TRBJ2-1|.
TGTGCCCTGGGGGGGGCCCCGTACAATGAGCAGTTCTTC
CALGGAPYNEQFF
>.|TRBV6-2/TRBV6-3|TRBJ1-6|.
TGTGCCAGCAGTTACTCGAGGCCGATAATGATCGGAGGGGCTAGCTCCTATAATTCACCCCTCCACTTT
CASSYSRPIMIGGASSYNSPLHF
>.|TRBV4-1|TRBJ1-2|TRBD1
TGCGCCAGCAGCTCCATCGGACGGGACAGGGTTGGCGGCTACACCTTC
CASSSIGRDRVGGYTF
>few|TRBV29-1|TRBJ1-2|TRBD1
TGCAGCGTTGAATCGGACAGGCTCTGGGGCTACACCTTC
CSVESDRLWGYTF
>.|TRBV11-2|TRBJ2-1|TRBD2
TGTGCCAGCAGCCCACGCGGGGGGGCGGCCTACAATGAGCAGTTCTTC
CASSPRGGAAYNEQFF